This record looks at one T cell receptor (beta chain) sequence and its context. The target of this receptor is not known. No qualities accompany the bases; no much larger clone lies one base away. The entry originates in a study of T cell changes during pregnancy in multiple sclerosis (dated by TCRdb to between 2019 and 2020). Notes on the research overall: The study looked at changes in the T cell repertoire across pregnancy in women with multiple sclerosis.

Library prep was done by the immunoSEQ multiplex PCR assay. Held by TCRdb, this immuneACCESS table contains in-frame sequences only and omits some clones. Under half of the omission traces to an unresolved V gene where checked; the cause of the rest is unknown. The sample includes some 80,000 clones, with roughly 95% observed a single time. Of the sample, around 1.1% falls within the top ten clones. This TCR was recovered from a female donor with multiple sclerosis, enrolled in a pregnancy study. The specimen was peripheral blood, collected in the second trimester of pregnancy.

Read as DNA, the sequence is TGTGCCAGTAGTAGCGGGACGTACAATGAGCAGTTCTTC. It translates to CASSSGTYNEQFF. This chain is built from TRBV19 and TRBJ2-1; TRBD2 could be the D gene, as 6 bases match. The germline V gene (reference sequence) yields LNHDA for CDR1 and SQIVND for CDR2. Trimming removed 4 bases from V and 4 bases from J, leaving 8 bases between the germline ends. From cysteine to phenylalanine, the CDR3 is 13 amino acids long. Here the CDR3 DNA is all that survives: 39 bases in frame from base 1.